A selection of T cell receptor beta chains follows, all from one sample in a study of T cells expressing NK-cell markers. From the 5' RACE reads, TCRdb lists one entry per CDR3 protein and no DNA. The specimen's table records 350,000 to 500,000 distinct CDR3 sequences. The sequenced sample consisted of blood T cells: a sorted CD56 or NKG2C T cell subset, CD4+ or CD8+ T cells, or bulk PBMC T cells (not recorded which). These receptors were taken from a woman aged 18 to 75 in good health. CDR3s include the opening cysteine and the closing phenylalanine or tryptophan.

cdr3_aa | cdr3_length | j_call | v_call
CASSPRDRGIQYF | 13 | TRBJ2-4 | TRBV19
CAVGTRGYNEQFF | 13 | TRBJ2-1 | TRBV7-2
CASSPGTASSYNEQFF | 16 | TRBJ2-1 | TRBV4-3
CASSSKDAHEQYF | 13 | TRBJ2-7 | TRBV12-3/TRBV12-4
CAWTSGGLVDTQYF | 14 | TRBJ2-3 | TRBV30
CASSRLAGGQYNEQFF | 16 | TRBJ2-1 | TRBV19
CASSPLSGGRHTGELFF | 17 | TRBJ2-2 | TRBV4-3
CAISKPGRETQYF | 13 | TRBJ2-5 | TRBV10-3
CASSSSGPMGVEQFF | 15 | TRBJ2-1 | TRBV6-1
CASSLLYTEAFF | 12 | TRBJ1-1 | TRBV7-2
CACKMGRETQYF | 12 | TRBJ2-5 | TRBV11-2
CASSLGTGEQYF | 12 | TRBJ2-7 | TRBV12-3/TRBV12-4
CSAGWGRSTGELFF | 14 | TRBJ2-2 | TRBV20-1
CASSAGPGAGELFF | 14 | TRBJ2-2 | TRBV12-3/TRBV12-4
CASSLAHTGGKAGANVLTF | 19 | TRBJ2-6 | TRBV7-2
CASSPRIRSTSSGSTDTQYF | 20 | TRBJ2-3 | TRBV11-1
CASSPRSGREQETQYF | 16 | TRBJ2-5 | TRBV7-9
CASSPALTLGVYGYTF | 16 | TRBJ1-2 | TRBV6-1
CASSDLSGSFGEQFF | 15 | TRBJ2-1 | TRBV7-9
CSARDWGSSTDTQYF | 15 | TRBJ2-3 | TRBV20-1
CASSLGGSGTKHYNEQFF | 18 | TRBJ2-1 | TRBV27
CASSSPRTSTYEQYF | 15 | TRBJ2-7 | TRBV5-4
CASSLTSPGGNQPQHF | 16 | TRBJ1-5 | TRBV7-2
CASWTGGTDTQYF | 13 | TRBJ2-3 | TRBV19
CASSLDGFYNEQFF | 14 | TRBJ2-1 | TRBV7-2
CASSPASNQPQHF | 13 | TRBJ1-5 | TRBV18
CASSPPVGQPQHF | 13 | TRBJ1-5 | TRBV7-9
CSAVGGLGAKNIQYF | 15 | TRBJ2-4 | TRBV20-1
CSAYRGGNQPQHF | 13 | TRBJ1-5 | TRBV20-1